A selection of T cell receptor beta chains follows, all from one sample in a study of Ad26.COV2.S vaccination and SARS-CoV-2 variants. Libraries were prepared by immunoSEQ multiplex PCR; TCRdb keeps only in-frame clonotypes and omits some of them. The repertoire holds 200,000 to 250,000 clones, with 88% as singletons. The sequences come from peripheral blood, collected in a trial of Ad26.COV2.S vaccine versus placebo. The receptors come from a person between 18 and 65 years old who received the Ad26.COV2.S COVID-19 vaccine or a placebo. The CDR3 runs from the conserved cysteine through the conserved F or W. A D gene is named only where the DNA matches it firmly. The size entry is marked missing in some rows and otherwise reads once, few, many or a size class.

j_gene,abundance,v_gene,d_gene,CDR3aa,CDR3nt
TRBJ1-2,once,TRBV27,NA,CASRGGPNYGYTF,TGTGCCAGCAGGGGAGGTCCCAACTATGGCTACACCTTC
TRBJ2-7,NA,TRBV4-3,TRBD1,CASSLNGQGSYEQYF,TGCGCCAGCAGCCTAAACGGACAGGGTAGTTACGAGCAGTACTTC
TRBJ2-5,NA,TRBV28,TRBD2,CASSPNGRGGTFEPETQYF,TGTGCCAGCAGTCCCAATGGGCGGGGGGGCACTTTCGAACCAGAGACCCAGTACTTC
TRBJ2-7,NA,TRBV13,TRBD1,CASSRDRVAYEQYF,TGTGCCAGCAGCAGGGACAGGGTCGCCTACGAGCAGTACTTC
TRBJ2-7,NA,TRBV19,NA,CASGRGAHPYEQYF,TGTGCCAGTGGACGGGGGGCCCATCCCTACGAGCAGTACTTC
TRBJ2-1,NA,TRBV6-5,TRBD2,CASSYPGGGNEQFF,TGTGCCAGCAGTTACCCTGGGGGAGGGAATGAGCAGTTCTTC
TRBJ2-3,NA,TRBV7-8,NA,CASSLVRVWGLGITDTQYF,TGTGCCAGCAGCTTAGTTCGGGTTTGGGGGTTAGGGATCACAGATACGCAGTATTTT
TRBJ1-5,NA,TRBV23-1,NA,CASDTGNQPQHF,TGCGCCAGTGACACCGGCAATCAGCCCCAGCATTTT
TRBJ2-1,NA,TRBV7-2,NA,CASSLGGPGFFYNEQFF,TGTGCCAGCAGCTTAGGGGGACCCGGATTCTTCTACAATGAGCAGTTCTTC
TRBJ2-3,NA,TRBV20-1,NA,CSATLDTQYF,TGCAGTGCCACGCTGGATACGCAGTATTTT
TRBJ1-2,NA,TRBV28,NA,CASNGAPYGYTF,TGTGCCAGCAACGGGGCCCCCTATGGCTACACCTTC
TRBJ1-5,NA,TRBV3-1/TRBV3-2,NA,CASSQSLQANQPQHF,TGTGCCAGCAGCCAAAGTCTCCAGGCCAATCAGCCCCAGCATTTT
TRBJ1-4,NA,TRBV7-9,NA,CASSSTGGEKLFF,TGTGCCAGCAGCTCAACGGGGGGTGAAAAACTGTTTTTT
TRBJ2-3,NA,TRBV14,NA,CASSSLGRAQYF,TGTGCCAGCAGCTCACTAGGGCGGGCGCAGTATTTT
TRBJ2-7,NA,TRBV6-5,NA,CASSNPREQYF,TGTGCCAGCAGCAATCCAAGGGAGCAGTACTTC
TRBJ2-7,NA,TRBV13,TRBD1,CASSTPDRGRLYEQYF,TGTGCCAGCAGCACCCCGGACAGGGGGCGTTTATACGAGCAGTACTTC
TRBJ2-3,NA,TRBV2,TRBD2,CASSTTSGGTDTQYF,TGTGCCAGCAGCACTACTAGCGGGGGAACAGATACGCAGTATTTT
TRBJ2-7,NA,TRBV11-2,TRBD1,CASSLVRGTGTGVYEQYF,TGTGCCAGCAGCTTAGTGAGAGGAACCGGGACAGGGGTGTACGAGCAGTACTTC
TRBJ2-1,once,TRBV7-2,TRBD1,CASGRGPSYNEQFF,TGTGCCAGCGGAAGGGGGCCCTCCTACAATGAGCAGTTCTTC
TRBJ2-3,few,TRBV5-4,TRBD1,CASSRKTGVRTDTQYF,TGTGCCAGCAGCCGAAAAACAGGGGTCCGCACAGATACGCAGTATTTT
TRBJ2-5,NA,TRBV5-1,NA,CASSLKIQQETQYF,TGCGCCAGCAGCTTAAAAATACAGCAAGAGACCCAGTACTTC
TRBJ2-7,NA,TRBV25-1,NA,CASSPGSFYEQYF,TGTGCCAGCAGCCCGGGGAGTTTCTACGAGCAGTACTTC
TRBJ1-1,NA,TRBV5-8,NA,CASSLRRGNTEAFF,TGTGCCAGCAGCTTGAGGAGAGGCAACACTGAAGCTTTCTTT
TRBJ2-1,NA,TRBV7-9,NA,CASRPAPGDEQFF,TGTGCCAGCAGACCCGCTCCAGGCGATGAGCAGTTCTTC
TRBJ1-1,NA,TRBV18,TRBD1,CASSQDRGNTEAFF,TGTGCCAGCTCACAGGACAGGGGAAATACTGAAGCTTTCTTT
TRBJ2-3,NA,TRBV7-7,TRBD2,CASSRGGAGTDTQYF,TGTGCTAGCAGCCGGGGGGGCGCGGGCACAGATACGCAGTATTTT
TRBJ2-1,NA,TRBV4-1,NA,CASSQVNSRSSYNEQFF,TGCGCCAGCAGCCAAGTCAACTCGAGAAGCTCCTACAATGAGCAGTTCTTC
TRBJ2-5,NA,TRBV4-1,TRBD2,CASSHLGTSGDGETQYF,TGCGCCAGCAGCCACCTCGGGACTAGCGGAGATGGGGAGACCCAGTACTTC
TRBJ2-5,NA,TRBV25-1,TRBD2,CASSAGGQETQYF,TGTGCCAGCAGTGCGGGGGGACAAGAGACCCAGTACTTC
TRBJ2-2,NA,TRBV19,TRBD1,CASSITGGQFANTGELFF,TGTGCCAGTAGTATCACAGGGGGTCAATTCGCGAACACCGGGGAGCTGTTTTTT
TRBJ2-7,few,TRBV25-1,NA,CASSEQGPYEQYF,TGTGCCAGCAGTGAACAGGGCCCCTACGAGCAGTACTTC
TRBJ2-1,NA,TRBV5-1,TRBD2,CASSSSSGGVSSSYNEQFF,TGCGCCAGCAGCAGCTCTAGCGGGGGGGTCTCGAGCTCCTACAATGAGCAGTTCTTC
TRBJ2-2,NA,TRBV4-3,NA,CASSQASGLGELFF,TGCGCCAGCAGCCAAGCATCAGGGCTCGGGGAGCTGTTTTTT
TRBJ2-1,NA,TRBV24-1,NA,CATSGRDTYYNEQFF,TGTGCCACCAGTGGGAGGGACACCTACTACAATGAGCAGTTCTTC
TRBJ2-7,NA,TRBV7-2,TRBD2,CASSLVPSGTYEQYF,TGTGCCAGCAGCTTAGTCCCTAGCGGGACCTACGAGCAGTACTTC
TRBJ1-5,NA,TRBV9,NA,CASSGGHRGQPQHF,TGTGCCAGCAGCGGGGGACACCGCGGTCAGCCCCAGCATTTT
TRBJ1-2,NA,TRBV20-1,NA,CSASSDGDGRNYGYTF,TGCAGTGCTAGTTCCGATGGCGACGGACGTAACTATGGCTACACCTTC
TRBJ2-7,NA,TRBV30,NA,CAWSVRVKKAYEQYF,TGTGCCTGGAGTGTACGTGTAAAGAAAGCCTACGAGCAGTACTTC
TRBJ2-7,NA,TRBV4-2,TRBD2,CASSQSASGSIYEQYF,TGTGCCAGCAGCCAATCGGCTAGCGGGAGCATCTACGAGCAGTACTTC
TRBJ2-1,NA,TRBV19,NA,CASSIAQWAAEQFF,TGTGCCAGTAGTATAGCGCAATGGGCGGCTGAGCAGTTCTTC
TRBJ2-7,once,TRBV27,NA,CASSPTDPGPEQYF,TGTGCCAGCAGTCCGACAGACCCGGGGCCGGAGCAGTACTTC
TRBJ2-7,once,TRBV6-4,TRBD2,CASSVRAGGHYEQYF,TGTGCCAGCAGTGTACGTGCGGGGGGCCATTACGAGCAGTACTTC
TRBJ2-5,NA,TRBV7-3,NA,CASSLSGPVETQYF,TGTGCCAGCAGCCTAAGCGGGCCGGTTGAGACCCAGTACTTC
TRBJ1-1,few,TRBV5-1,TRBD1,CASRKTGGTEAFF,TGCGCCAGCAGGAAGACAGGGGGCACTGAAGCTTTCTTT
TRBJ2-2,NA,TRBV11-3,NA,CASSLVPTAFTGELFF,TGTGCCAGCAGCTTAGTTCCCACAGCCTTCACCGGGGAGCTGTTTTTT
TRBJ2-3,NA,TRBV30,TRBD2,CARTSGRTDTQYF,TGTGCCAGGACTAGCGGGAGGACAGATACGCAGTATTTT
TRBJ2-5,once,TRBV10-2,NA,CASSHNSETQYF,TGCGCCAGCAGCCACAACTCGGAGACCCAGTACTTC
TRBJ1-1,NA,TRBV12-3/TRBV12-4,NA,CASSFQNTEAFF,TGTGCCAGCAGTTTCCAGAACACTGAAGCTTTCTTT
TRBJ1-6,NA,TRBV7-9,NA,CASSFMGGVDSPLHF,TGTGCCAGCAGCTTTATGGGGGGAGTGGATTCACCCCTCCACTTT
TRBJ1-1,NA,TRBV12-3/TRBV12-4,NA,CASSLGENTEAFF,TGTGCCAGCAGTTTGGGGGAGAACACTGAAGCTTTCTTT
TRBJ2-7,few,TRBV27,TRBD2,CATQREENSYEQYF,TGTGCCACCCAGCGGGAGGAGAATTCCTACGAGCAGTACTTC
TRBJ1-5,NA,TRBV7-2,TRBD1,CASSLATGINQPQHF,TGTGCCAGCAGCTTAGCGACAGGGATCAATCAGCCCCAGCATTTT
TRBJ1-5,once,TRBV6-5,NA,CASSSDTNQPQHF,TGTGCCAGCAGTTCCGACACCAATCAGCCCCAGCATTTT
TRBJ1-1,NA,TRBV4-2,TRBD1,CASSQGDRGNTEAFF,TGTGCCAGCAGCCAAGGGGACAGGGGAAACACTGAAGCTTTCTTT